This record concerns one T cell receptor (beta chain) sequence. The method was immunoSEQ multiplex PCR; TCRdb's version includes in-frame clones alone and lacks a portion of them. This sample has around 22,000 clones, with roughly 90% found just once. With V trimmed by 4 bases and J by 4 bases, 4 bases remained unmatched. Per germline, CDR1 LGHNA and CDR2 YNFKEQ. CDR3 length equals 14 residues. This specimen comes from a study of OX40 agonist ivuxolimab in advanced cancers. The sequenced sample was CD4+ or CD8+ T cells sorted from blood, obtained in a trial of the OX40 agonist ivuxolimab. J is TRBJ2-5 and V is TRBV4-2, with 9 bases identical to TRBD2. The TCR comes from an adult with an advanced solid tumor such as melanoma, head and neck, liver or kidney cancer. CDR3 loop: CASSPRAGGETQYF. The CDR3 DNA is TGTGCCAGCAGCCCCCGAGCGGGAGGAGAGACCCAGTACTTC.